The present entry profiles one TCR beta chain with its context. Using a J-beta primer mix together with a sample-barcoded 5' primer, a second PCR was run for roughly 6 to 12 cycles. In TCRdb, the 5' RACE reads were re-called with MiXCR into one record per CDR3 protein. The sample carries some 320,000 distinct CDR3 sequences, roughly a quarter recorded once. The data are from a study of blood T cells in healthy people across ages. CDR3 length equals 13 residues. The germline V gene encodes CDR1 MNHNS and CDR2 SASEGT. The trim removed 8 bases at V and 7 bases at J, leaving 2 bases unmatched. The receptor was isolated from a woman aged 70 to 79 in good health. The chain uses TRBV6-1 and TRBJ1-6; 10 bases are shared with TRBD1. Input material: blood. DNA for the CDR3: TGTGCCAGCTTGGGACAGGGGAATTCACCCCTCCACTTT. Its protein is CASLGQGNSPLHF.